This TCR beta chain is from a study of T cell changes during pregnancy in multiple sclerosis (dated by TCRdb to 2018 to 2020). Regarding the study in general: Changes in the T cell repertoire over the course of pregnancy were examined in this study in women with multiple sclerosis.

Library prep was done by the immunoSEQ multiplex PCR assay. Held by TCRdb, this immuneACCESS table contains in-frame sequences only and omits some clones. Under half of the omission traces to an unresolved V gene where checked; the cause of the rest is unknown. This sample lists tens of thousands of clones; 75% to 95% were detected once. The ten largest clonotypes hold less than 0.45% of the sample. As regards this clone: This receptor's antigen is unknown. Base qualities are not recorded, but no much larger clone differs from it by a single base.

CDR1 and CDR2 were assigned from the germline V gene (reference sequence) as SGHNT and YYREEE. The CDR3 spans 14 residues, from the cysteine through the phenylalanine. CDR3 DNA is the only sequence kept; it has 42 bases, read in frame from the first base. V is shortened by 2 bases, J by 0 bases, and the region joining them spans 8 bases. The sequenced sample was CD4+ T cells from peripheral blood mononuclear cells, obtained in the third trimester of pregnancy. The chain links TRBV5-4 with TRBJ1-1, with TRBD1 tentatively as D gene (6 bases match). The TCR sequence derives from a female donor with multiple sclerosis, enrolled in a pregnancy study. The DNA sequence follows: TGTGCCAGCAGCTTTGACAGGTTGAACACTGAAGCTTTCTTT. Protein translation: CASSFDRLNTEAFF.